Included here is one T cell receptor beta chain sequence, with context. Deletions cut 2 bases from V and 9 bases from J, with 11 bases between. Germline V gene data show CDR1 as SGHNT and CDR2 as YENEEA. The CDR3 has 13 amino acids. These data originate in a study of blood T cell repertoires in COVID-19. About the study: Acute-phase and convalescent COVID-19 samples originated in the United States, Italy and Spain. Sources were T cells, B-cell-depleted T cells, or PBMCs; the material itself was cDNA or gDNA.

In the authors' methods: Amplification of reference gene primers was used by the study to estimate nucleated cell counts. TCRdb's table, derived via immunoSEQ multiplex PCR, lists solely in-frame clones and lacks some. That table gives V, J and clone size, and the DNA gave D and trimming. The sample lists some 220,000 clones, more than 80% occurring once. The sequencing input was peripheral blood. The receptor's source is a human donor in a cohort sampled during active COVID-19. The rearrangement joins TRBV11-3 to TRBJ2-1; D perhaps matches TRBD2 (6 bases). The CDR3 coding sequence is TGTGCCAGCAGCTTATATGGGACTTCTGAGCAGTTCTTC. Protein: CASSLYGTSEQFF.